The rows below give T cell receptor beta chains drawn from one sample of a study of T-cell reconstitution after alpha-beta-depleted transplantation in children. TCRdb independently ran MiXCR on the PCR reads; one entry per CDR3 protein. The sample contains approximately 350,000 distinct CDR3 sequences, about an eighth of which appear only once. Sequences were derived from PBMCs, sampled from the stem cell graft. Receptor source: a human donor who donated a stem cell graft to a child with Fanconi anemia. The CDR3 runs from the conserved cysteine through the conserved F or W. D genes are given only for firm matches. Clone size is shown for a subset of rows, as once, few, many or a class of expanded clone.

clone size,J gene,D gene,V gene,CDR3 protein,CDR3 DNA
.,TRBJ2-2,.,TRBV5-1,CASSLPGQDTGELFF,TGCGCCAGCAGCTTGCCCGGACAAGACACCGGGGAGCTGTTTTTT
.,TRBJ1-5,TRBD1,TRBV20-1,CSARVGTGGSNQPQHF,TGCAGTGCTAGAGTAGGGACAGGGGGAAGCAATCAGCCCCAGCATTTT
.,TRBJ2-3,.,TRBV9,CASSASGAFPPDTQYF,TGTGCCAGCAGCGCCTCCGGGGCTTTTCCCCCAGATACGCAGTATTTT
.,TRBJ2-2,TRBD1,TRBV28,CAIRGQGDTGELFF,TGTGCCATCCGGGGACAGGGTGACACCGGGGAGCTGTTTTTT
.,TRBJ2-3,.,TRBV25-1,CASSNYRDRRTDTQYF,TGTGCCAGCAGTAATTACAGGGACCGGAGAACAGATACGCAGTATTTT
many,TRBJ2-6,.,TRBV4-3,CASSQDGGGTHSGANVLTF,TGCGCCAGCAGCCAAGACGGAGGCGGGACCCACTCTGGGGCCAACGTCCTGACTTTC
few,TRBJ1-4,.,TRBV5-1,CASSLVGTTNEKLFF,TGCGCCAGCAGCTTGGTCGGGACAACTAATGAAAAACTGTTTTTT
few,TRBJ2-7,TRBD1,TRBV7-8,CASSLEGGDYEQYF,TGTGCCAGCAGCTTAGAAGGGGGCGATTACGAGCAGTACTTC
many,TRBJ2-2,TRBD2,TRBV12-3/TRBV12-4,CASNLSGGSNTGELFF,TGTGCCAGCAATCTAAGCGGGGGATCGAACACCGGGGAGCTGTTTTTT
.,TRBJ2-1,TRBD1,TRBV4-3,CASSQEGQGSDEQFF,TGCGCCAGCAGCCAAGAGGGACAGGGGAGCGATGAGCAGTTCTTC
.,TRBJ1-4,.,TRBV12-3/TRBV12-4,CASSSLTGFEKLFF,TGTGCCAGCAGTTCTCTGACAGGCTTTGAAAAACTGTTTTTT
.,TRBJ2-1,.,TRBV7-8,CASSLEGYRSNEQFF,TGTGCCAGCAGCTTAGAGGGGTATCGTAGCAATGAGCAGTTCTTC
.,TRBJ2-5,TRBD2,TRBV6-1,CASSEVAGSYQETQYF,TGTGCCAGTAGTGAGGTAGCGGGGTCTTACCAAGAGACCCAGTACTTC
many,TRBJ2-1,TRBD2,TRBV20-1,CSANGLAGNNEQFF,TGCAGTGCTAATGGACTAGCGGGAAACAATGAGCAGTTCTTC
many,TRBJ1-2,.,TRBV12-3/TRBV12-4,CASTLGVGGYGYTF,TGTGCCAGCACCTTAGGGGTGGGAGGCTATGGCTACACCTTC
.,TRBJ1-2,TRBD1,TRBV7-8,CASSLGDRPSYGYTF,TGTGCCAGCAGCTTAGGGGACAGACCTTCCTATGGCTACACCTTC
few,TRBJ2-1,TRBD1,TRBV5-1,CASTPTGGSYNEQFF,TGCGCCAGCACGCCTACAGGGGGCTCCTACAATGAGCAGTTCTTC
.,TRBJ1-1,TRBD1,TRBV5-1,CASSQRQGRRTEAFF,TGCGCCAGCAGCCAAAGACAGGGGCGGAGGACTGAAGCTTTCTTT
few,TRBJ2-1,TRBD2,TRBV6-4,CASSIAGGRNEQFF,TGTGCCAGCTCAATAGCGGGGGGGCGCAATGAGCAGTTCTTC
few,TRBJ1-1,.,TRBV9,CASSVDGGGSTEAFF,TGTGCCAGCAGCGTAGACGGGGGCGGGTCTACTGAAGCTTTCTTT
.,TRBJ2-7,TRBD1,TRBV20-1,CSATGQGEGEQYF,TGCAGTGCAACCGGACAGGGCGAAGGAGAGCAGTACTTC
.,TRBJ2-1,.,TRBV20-1,CSVPLQGTYNEQFF,TGCAGTGTTCCATTACAGGGAACCTACAATGAGCAGTTCTTC
.,TRBJ1-5,.,TRBV4-2,CASSHTTAQPQHF,TGTGCCAGCAGCCACACGACGGCGCAGCCCCAGCATTTT
many,TRBJ1-5,.,TRBV12-3/TRBV12-4,CASSSRGQPQHF,TGTGCCAGCAGTAGCAGGGGTCAGCCCCAGCATTTT
many,TRBJ2-1,TRBD2,TRBV27,CASSAGGTYNEQFF,TGTGCCAGCAGCGCCGGGGGGACTTACAATGAGCAGTTCTTC
few,TRBJ2-1,.,TRBV10-3,CAISSARNEQFF,TGTGCCATCAGTAGTGCGAGGAATGAGCAGTTCTTC
many,TRBJ1-1,.,TRBV2,CASSVDMNTEAFF,TGTGCCAGCAGTGTAGACATGAACACTGAAGCTTTCTTT
few,TRBJ1-2,TRBD1,TRBV6-2/TRBV6-3,CASTRTGGLLFYGYTF,TGTGCCAGCACAAGGACAGGGGGCCTACTCTTCTATGGCTACACCTTC
few,TRBJ2-5,.,TRBV7-2,CASSLEGTSWRTQYF,TGTGCCAGCAGCTTAGAGGGAACATCTTGGCGGACCCAGTACTTC
few,TRBJ2-2,.,TRBV4-3,CASSQGKTGPNTGELFF,TGCGCCAGCAGCCAAGGGAAAACAGGGCCGAACACCGGGGAGCTGTTTTTT
many,TRBJ1-1,.,TRBV20-1,CSAVDPQQGNTEAFF,TGCAGTGCTGTGGACCCCCAACAGGGAAACACTGAAGCTTTCTTT